The text below deals with one T cell receptor (beta chain). This specimen comes from a study of blood T cell repertoires in COVID-19. Study information: Collection of acute and convalescent COVID-19 samples took place in the United States, Italy and Spain. PBMCs, B-cell-depleted T cells, or T cells provided the cDNA or gDNA that made up the material.

As handled by the study authors: How many nucleated cells were present was estimated from reference gene primer amplification. Some clones are missing from TCRdb's copy, which holds only in-frame ones; the method was immunoSEQ multiplex PCR. The D gene and trimming were derived from the DNA, and the V and J assignments and clone size from that table. This repertoire shows 95,000 to 120,000 clones, 81% found once; its top ten account for 1.5% to 1.9%. The sequenced material came from peripheral blood. The receptor's source is a man between 45 and 60 years old with acute or convalescent COVID-19.

The CDR3 spells CASSRQPSNTEAFF. The CDR3 nucleotides read TGTGCCAGCAGTCGACAGCCTAGTAACACTGAAGCTTTCTTT. This chain links TRBV3-1 (or the pseudogene TRBV3-2) with TRBJ1-1, with D possibly being TRBD1 (5 bases). The germline V gene has CDR1 LGHDT and CDR2 YNNKEL (reference sequence). Trimming took off 6 bases at V and 2 bases at J, with 13 bases between the two ends. CDR3 length equals 14 residues.